Listed below are T cell receptor beta chains from one sample, sequenced in a study of shared clonotypes between healthy human individuals. Only in-frame clones appear in the TCRdb table, and some are missing; sequencing was by immunoSEQ multiplex PCR. The data show roughly 2.2 million clones, with 90% to 95% seen just once and about 0.37% held by the top ten. The material sequenced was naive CD4+ T cells from PBMCs. These receptors were obtained from a man younger than 30 in good health. Some clones in this sample may be carry-over from other donors' samples. The CDR3 runs from the conserved cysteine through the conserved F or W. D genes are given only for firm matches.

v_call,j_call,d_call,cdr3_nt,cdr3_aa
TRBV19,TRBJ1-3,-,TGTGCCAGTAGTAACCAGGCTCACTCTGGAAACACCATATATTTT,CASSNQAHSGNTIYF
TRBV6-5,TRBJ1-5,TRBD1,TGTGCCAGCAGGGCAAGGACAGGAGGGGATCAGCCCCAGCATTTT,CASRARTGGDQPQHF
TRBV5-1,TRBJ2-7,-,TGCGCCAGCAGCTCGGATGGTGGCGAGCAGTACTTC,CASSSDGGEQYF
TRBV10-3,TRBJ2-7,TRBD2,TGTGCCTCAGCTACGGGACTAGCGGGAGGCTCCTACGAGCAGTACTTC,CASATGLAGGSYEQYF
TRBV11-2,TRBJ2-4,-,TGTGCCAGCAGCTTAGGAGGCCCCAGATCCATTCAGTACTTC,CASSLGGPRSIQYF
TRBV2,TRBJ2-7,-,TGTGCCAGCAGCCCGACAGGTAGGCCGGGAGAGCAGTACTTC,CASSPTGRPGEQYF
TRBV29-1,TRBJ2-7,TRBD1,TGCAGCTTTACCGGGACAGGGATCTACGAGCAGTACTTC,CSFTGTGIYEQYF
TRBV18,TRBJ2-2,-,TGTGCCAGCTCAAACAGGGCGGGATCGAACACCGGGGAGCTGTTTTTT,CASSNRAGSNTGELFF
TRBV15,TRBJ2-1,TRBD1,TGTGCCACCAGCAGAGGAGGGCTCTCGGGACAGGGGAACCACAATGAGCAGTTCTTC,CATSRGGLSGQGNHNEQFF
TRBV19,TRBJ2-3,TRBD2,TGTGCCAGTAGTATGGCGGCTAGCGGGGCAGATTTCTCCCAGATACGGGCGTATTTT,CASSMAASGADFSQIRAYF